The 11 T cell receptor beta chains given below trace back to one sample, sequenced in a study of tissue T cells after allogeneic stem cell transplantation. Specified time point: mouse harvest day 7 after allogeneic transplant. Mouse grafts combined 10^7 T-cell-depleted bone marrow cells with 10^6 splenic CD5+ T cells. Some clones are missing from TCRdb's copy, which holds only in-frame ones; the method was immunoSEQ multiplex PCR. The table has about 5,800 clones, 46% seen once. Material for sequencing was skin. These receptors were collected from a female BALB/c mouse given C57BL/6 T cells with graft-versus-host disease after an allogeneic hematopoietic cell transplant.

With respect to this clone: These gene names are mouse names. The CDR3 end lies 1 residue beyond the end of the read and is filled in from the germline J gene. This rearrangement joins TRBV3 to TRBJ2-7; TRBD1 is a possible D gene (5 bases). The CDR3 is made up of 13 amino acids. V was clipped by 0 bases and J by 3 bases, with 6 bases between them. The germline CDR1 and CDR2 sequences are SNHLY and FYNGKV (reference sequence). The CDR3 bases that were read are TGTGCCAGCAGCTTAGCGGACAACTATGAACAGTAC. This codes for CASSLADNYEQY. The entire CDR3 protein reads CASSLADNYEQYF.

By its share, this clone is medium-sized. The genes and germline here are from mouse. From the germline J gene comes the end of the CDR3, since the read stops 1 residue before it. V is TRBV26 and J is TRBJ1-2, with D unresolved. Trimming removed 1 base at V and 0 bases at J, with 3 bases between. Germline values: CDR1 KGHPV, CDR2 FQNQEV (reference sequence). The CDR3 totals 13 residues. CDR3 residues: CASSLWANSDYTF. CDR3 DNA, as far as it was read: TGTGCCAGCAGTCTGTGGGCAAACTCCGACTACACC.

A remark on this clone: Genes here carry mouse names. The sequence runs out 1 residue before the end of the CDR3; the remainder is reconstructed from the germline J gene. V and J are TRBV26 and TRBJ1-1; 7 bases fit TRBD1. This CDR3 contains 13 residues. J was trimmed by 4 bases and V by 8 bases; bases with no gene match: 7. CDR1 and CDR2 from the germline V gene are KGHPV and FQNQEV (reference sequence). The CDR3 loop is CASGRQGGTEVFF. Incomplete CDR3 DNA: TGTGCCAGCGGAAGACAGGGAGGCACAGAAGTCTTC.

As for this clone: Each gene name is a mouse one. The CDR3 is cut off 1 residue early in the read; its end comes from the germline J gene. The genes are TRBV3 and TRBJ1-2; maybe TRBD1 (6 bases). The CDR3 spans 13 residues. The germline V gene encodes CDR1 SNHLY and CDR2 FYNGKV (reference sequence). V was cut by 4 bases and J by 3 bases, with 9 bases left in between. The DNA read from the CDR3 is TGTGCCAGCAGCTCTGGACAGTACTCCGACTACACC. Its translation is CASSSGQYSDYT. The full-length CDR3 reads as CASSSGQYSDYTF. Using reference TRBV3 and TRBJ1-2 for the parts outside the CDR3, the full variable domain is GPKVLQIPSHQIIDMGQMVTLNCDPVSNHLYFYWYKQILGQQMEFLVNFYNGKVMEKSKLFKDQFSVERPDGSYFTLKIQPTALEDSAVYFCASSSGQYSDYTFGSGTRLLVI.

Turning to this clone: All gene names here are mouse names. The read is 1 residue too short to cover the CDR3 end, so that end is filled in from the germline J gene. The chain combines TRBV26 with TRBJ1-4; perhaps TRBD1 as D (6 bases). From germline, CDR1 is KGHPV and CDR2 FQNQEV (reference sequence). Trimming took 6 bases from V and 0 from J, leaving 11 bases between them. This CDR3 has 15 amino acids. The sequenced CDR3 bases are TGTGCCAGCAGGCGGACAGAAATTTCCAACGAAAGATTATTT. It specifies CASRRTEISNERLF. The CDR3 reads in full as CASRRTEISNERLFF.

On this clone itself: Gene names are the mouse ones. Sequencing ends 1 residue short of the CDR3 end; the germline J gene provides the rest. The rearrangement joins TRBV3 to TRBJ2-7; 9 bases align to TRBD1. V shed 6 bases and J 7 bases; nucleotides not matched to a gene: 7. This CDR3 is 13 amino acids long. Germline V CDR1 and CDR2: SNHLY, FYNGKV (reference sequence). The CDR3 region is CASSPQGAREQYF. CDR3 DNA, as far as it was read: TGTGCCAGCAGTCCACAGGGGGCTAGGGAACAGTAC.

About this clone itself: Gene names are mouse gene names. The CDR3 extends 1 residue past the end of the read, so its final part is completed from the germline J gene. The rearrangement links TRBV26 to TRBJ1-1; possibly TRBD1 for D (6 bases). Germline V gene lookup returns CDR1 KGHPV and CDR2 FQNQEV (reference sequence). The CDR3 is made up of 15 amino acids. Trimming removed 0 bases from V and 0 bases from J, with 8 bases in between. CDR3 DNA, as far as it was read: TGTGCCAGCAGTCTGTCCGGGACAACAAACACAGAAGTCTTC. Encoded protein: CASSLSGTTNTEVF. The CDR3 in its entirety is CASSLSGTTNTEVFF.

About this clone itself: The germline and genes are mouse ones. The read finishes 1 residue shy of the CDR3 end, and the germline J gene is used to complete it. This chain uses TRBV26 with TRBJ2-2, with D possibly being TRBD1 (5 bases). Germline-derived CDR1 and CDR2 are KGHPV and FQNQEV (reference sequence). The CDR3 is 14 amino acids. Deletions cut 6 bases from V and 0 bases from J, with 8 bases between. This CDR3 is CASSRQSNTGQLYF. The CDR3 bases that were read are TGTGCCAGCAGCCGACAGTCAAACACCGGGCAGCTCTAC.

This clone occurred a few times. The genes and germline here are from mouse. The read comes to an end 1 residue before the CDR3 does, leaving the germline J gene to fill in the end. The chain has TRBV16 and TRBJ1-1; D is unclear. V was clipped by 1 base and J by 2 bases, with 5 bases between them. There are 13 residues in the CDR3. Per the germline V gene, CDR1 is SGHSA and CDR2 is FRNQAP. This chain's CDR3 is CASSLGHNTEVFF. The covered CDR3 bases are TGTGCAAGCAGCTTAGGACATAACACAGAAGTCTTC.

On this clone: Gene names are mouse gene names. The read stops 1 residue short of the end of the CDR3; the missing end is completed from the germline J gene. The rearrangement joins TRBV23 to TRBJ2-7; the listed D gene, TRBD2, was not tested against the DNA. CDR1 is KGHTA and CDR2 is FQNQQP in the germline V gene. The CDR3 runs to 15 residues. The sequenced part of the CDR3 DNA is TGCTCCAGCAGTCAGCGGACTGGGGGGGCCTATGAACAGTAC. It is translated as CSSSQRTGGAYEQY. The CDR3 as a whole reads CSSSQRTGGAYEQYF.

Note on this clone: Mouse germline and gene names are used. The CDR3 extends 1 residue past the end of the read, so its final part is completed from the germline J gene. The chain combines TRBV16 with TRBJ1-1; D gene uncertain. V shed 4 bases and J shed 0 bases, with 0 bases lying between them. The V gene's germline CDR1 is SGHSA and CDR2 FRNQAP. The CDR3 has 11 residues. CDR3 bases read: TGTGCAAGCAGCTCAAACACAGAAGTCTTC. As protein: CASSSNTEVF. The CDR3 reads in full as CASSSNTEVFF.